A selection of T cell receptor beta chains follows, all from one sample in a study of cytomegalovirus exposure and HLA in healthy donors. Assay used: immunoSEQ multiplex PCR; TCRdb lists only in-frame clones, some missing. The sample has fewer than 120,000 clones; 75% to 80% are singletons. Sequencing was carried out using PBMCs. Every receptor here comes from a woman aged 25-40 years in good health and CMV-seronegative. Each CDR3 is given with its conserved first and last residue. A D gene is named only where the DNA matches it firmly. Not every row has a clone size; where given, it reads once, few, many or a size class.

v_call	j_call	d_call	clone_size	cdr3_aa	cdr3_nt
TRBV5-1	TRBJ1-2	NA	NA	CASRLTGYNYGYTF	TGCGCCAGCAGGCTAACAGGGTACAACTATGGCTACACCTTC
TRBV2	TRBJ2-2	TRBD2	NA	CASRIPGLGLVGTGELFF	TGTGCCAGCAGAATACCAGGGCTGGGACTAGTGGGCACCGGGGAGCTGTTTTTT
TRBV5-6	TRBJ2-3	NA	NA	CASSPTPNTDTQYF	TGTGCCAGCAGCCCCACACCGAACACAGATACGCAGTATTTT
TRBV7-2	TRBJ2-7	TRBD1	NA	CASSPNRQTGGEQYF	TGTGCCAGCAGCCCCAACAGGCAGACAGGGGGCGAGCAGTACTTC
TRBV6-4	TRBJ2-7	TRBD1	NA	CASRRQGPYEQYF	TGTGCCAGCAGGAGACAGGGTCCCTACGAGCAGTACTTC
TRBV4-3	TRBJ2-3	NA	NA	CASSQDYSPTDTQYF	TGCGCCAGCAGCCAAGACTACAGCCCCACAGATACGCAGTATTTT
TRBV5-1	TRBJ1-1	NA	few	CASSKLRGMNTEAFF	TGCGCCAGCAGCAAACTCAGGGGAATGAACACTGAAGCTTTCTTT
TRBV29-1	TRBJ2-3	TRBD2	NA	CSVEELAGDVDTQYF	TGCAGCGTTGAAGAACTAGCGGGAGACGTGGATACGCAGTATTTT
TRBV6-5	TRBJ1-2	NA	once	CASSDQLLGSGYTF	TGTGCCAGCAGTGATCAGTTGCTTGGCAGTGGCTACACCTTC
TRBV30	TRBJ2-7	TRBD2	few	CAWDLRDGGSYEQYF	TGTGCCTGGGATCTCCGGGACGGGGGGTCCTACGAGCAGTACTTC
TRBV4-3	TRBJ1-5	TRBD1	NA	CASSPDRVGNQPQHF	TGCGCCAGCAGCCCGGACAGGGTCGGCAATCAGCCCCAGCATTTT
TRBV13	TRBJ1-5	TRBD1	NA	CASSGPGQVNQPQHF	TGTGCCAGCAGCGGCCCCGGACAGGTCAATCAGCCCCAGCATTTT
TRBV29-1	TRBJ1-2	NA	once	CSVDRGQGGYTF	TGCAGCGTTGACAGGGGCCAAGGGGGCTACACCTTC
TRBV4-3	TRBJ2-2	TRBD2	NA	CASSQDPASGKITGELFF	TGCGCCAGCAGCCAAGACCCAGCTAGCGGGAAGATCACCGGGGAGCTGTTTTTT
TRBV6-5	TRBJ2-4	NA	NA	CASSYSPQGVKNIQYF	TGTGCCAGCAGTTACTCGCCACAGGGAGTCAAAAACATTCAGTACTTC
TRBV30	TRBJ2-5	TRBD2	NA	CAWSGGTRETQYF	TGTGCCTGGAGTGGCGGGACTAGAGAGACCCAGTACTTC
TRBV14	TRBJ2-5	TRBD2	NA	CASSQRLAGGLETQYF	TGTGCCAGCAGCCAACGGCTAGCGGGAGGTTTGGAGACCCAGTACTTC
TRBV29-1	TRBJ2-1	NA	NA	CSVPRPDSEQFF	TGCAGCGTTCCTAGACCCGACAGTGAGCAGTTCTTC
TRBV30	TRBJ1-5	NA	few	CAWRGEGPQHF	TGTGCCTGGAGGGGGGAGGGGCCCCAGCATTTT
TRBV29-1	TRBJ1-2	TRBD1	NA	CSVGTTTGDYGYTF	TGCAGCGTTGGAACGACGACAGGGGACTATGGCTACACCTTC
TRBV5-1	TRBJ1-1	NA	once	CASSVAPGTEAFF	TGCGCCAGCAGCGTCGCACCCGGCACTGAAGCTTTCTTT
TRBV14	TRBJ2-1	TRBD2	NA	CASSQTGTSVYYNEQFF	TGTGCCAGCAGCCAGACCGGGACTAGCGTTTACTACAATGAGCAGTTCTTC
TRBV29-1	TRBJ1-5	TRBD1	NA	CSVERDSVNQPQHF	TGCAGCGTTGAGAGGGACAGCGTGAATCAGCCCCAGCATTTT
TRBV16	TRBJ2-3	NA	NA	CASSQSQGLRFTDTQYF	TGTGCCAGCAGCCAATCACAGGGCCTTCGATTCACAGATACGCAGTATTTT
TRBV28	TRBJ2-2	NA	NA	CALKEALAGELFF	TGTGCCCTCAAGGAGGCTTTAGCCGGGGAGCTGTTTTTT
TRBV29-1	TRBJ2-3	NA	NA	CSVGGRPGSPTDTQYF	TGCAGCGTTGGGGGGCGTCCGGGATCCCCCACAGATACGCAGTATTTT
TRBV7-2	TRBJ2-5	NA	NA	CASSPRGIGRRKTQYF	TGTGCCAGCAGCCCGAGAGGGATCGGACGGAGGAAGACCCAGTACTTC
TRBV4-3	TRBJ1-4	NA	NA	CASSPLLRGGEKLFF	TGCGCCAGCAGCCCCCTCCTAAGGGGAGGGGAAAAACTGTTTTTT